The 31 T cell receptor beta chains reported below all come from one sample, sequenced in a study of cytomegalovirus exposure and HLA in healthy donors. Primers included in the PCR were 60 Vbeta and 13 Jbeta primers. Libraries were prepared by immunoSEQ multiplex PCR; TCRdb keeps only in-frame clonotypes and omits some of them. The table for this sample gives about 130,000 clones. Material: PBMCs. These receptors all come from a man aged 25-45 years in good health and CMV-seronegative.

With regard to this clone: Germline is not matched at one junction end, which may reflect a read error. The chain combines TRBV7-7 with TRBJ2-1; D possibly corresponds to TRBD2 (7 bases). The germline gives CDR1 SSHAT, CDR2 FNYEAQ (reference sequence). This CDR3 has 15 amino acids. CDR3 nucleotides: TGTGCTAGCAGCCTAGAAGGGAAGGGGGGGAATGAGCAGTTCTTC. Protein sequence: CASSLEGKGGNEQFF.

The chain joins TRBV7-2 to TRBJ1-1; no firm D call. Trimming left V 5 bases short and J 9 bases short, with 19 bases between. In germline, CDR1 is SGHTA, CDR2 FQGNSA. CDR3 size: 14 residues. This chain's CDR3 is CASSPAPGVGKAFF. For the CDR3, the DNA is TGTGCCAGCAGCCCTGCCCCCGGTGTTGGTAAAGCTTTCTTT. Supplemented by reference TRBV7-2 and TRBJ1-1, the full variable domain reads GAGVSQSPSNKVTEKGKDVELRCDPISGHTALYWYRQSLGQGLEFLIYFQGNSAPDKSGLPSDRFSAERTGGSVSTLTIQRTQQEDSAVYLCASSPAPGVGKAFFGQGTRLTVV.

The CDR3 DNA follows: TGCGCCAGCAGCCAAGATAGCGGAAACACCATATATTTT. It yields the protein CASSQDSGNTIYF. The V and J genes are TRBV4-1 and TRBJ1-3; D call uncertain. The CDR3 has 13 residues. V gave up 0 bases and J gave up 4 bases, with 4 bases separating them. Germline assignment: CDR1 MGHRA and CDR2 YSYEKL.

The chain is built from TRBV4-2 and TRBJ1-3; D is uncertain. Trimming stripped 0 bases from V and 0 bases from J, with 6 bases between. Per germline, CDR1 LGHNA and CDR2 YNFKEQ. CDR3 size: 15 residues. CDR3 DNA: TGTGCCAGCAGCCAAGATTGGAGCTCTGGAAACACCATATATTTT. Its translation: CASSQDWSSGNTIYF.

The chain carries TRBV7-3 and TRBJ2-1; tentatively, D is TRBD2 (6 bases). CDR3 size: 16 residues. From germline, CDR1 is SGHTA and CDR2 FQGTGA. V lost 5 bases and J lost 0, with 14 bases in between. CDR3 residues: CASSLRDSSSYNEQFF. The DNA of the CDR3 is TGTGCCAGCAGCCTTAGGGACTCAAGCTCCTACAATGAGCAGTTCTTC.

This chain connects TRBV4-2 to TRBJ1-5, with 7 nucleotides matching TRBD1. V was clipped by 5 bases and J by 2 bases; unmatched bases: 6. The CDR3 sequence is 15 residues long. CDR1 is LGHNA, CDR2 YNFKEQ, per germline. DNA of the CDR3: TGTGCCAGCAGCGGGTCCGGGACAGGCAATCAGCCCCAGCATTTT. This encodes CASSGSGTGNQPQHF.

This chain joins TRBV6-6 and TRBJ2-3, with 8 nucleotides matching TRBD1. Germline V CDR1 and CDR2: MNHNY, SVGAGI (reference sequence). The trim removed 5 bases at V and 1 base at J, leaving 5 bases unmatched. The CDR3 contains 15 residues. The CDR3 loop is CASSQDRGRTDTQYF. In DNA form, the CDR3 reads TGTGCCAGCAGTCAAGACAGGGGTCGCACAGATACGCAGTATTTT.

This chain connects TRBV28 to TRBJ2-2; weak D call: TRBD1 (5 bases). Deletions cut 10 bases from V and 9 bases from J, with 15 bases between. This CDR3 has 12 residues. Per germline, CDR1 MDHEN and CDR2 SYDVKM. CDR3 amino acids: CATGRQFRELFF. As DNA, the CDR3 is TGTGCCACCGGAAGACAGTTTCGGGAGCTGTTTTTT.

The chain couples TRBV7-9 to TRBJ2-7; D is perhaps TRBD2 (6 bases). This CDR3 comprises 14 residues. V lost 7 bases and J 5 bases, leaving 18 bases between the germline ends. Germline lookup yields CDR1 SEHNR and CDR2 FQNEAQ (reference sequence). In DNA, the CDR3 is TGTGCCAGCACCCCTCGGGGGAGCGGTCACGAGCAGTACTTC. It encodes CASTPRGSGHEQYF. The whole variable domain, filled in from reference TRBV7-9 and TRBJ2-7, reads DTGVSQNPRHKITKRGQNVTFRCDPISEHNRLYWYRQTLGQGPEFLTYFQNEAQLEKSRLLSDRFSAERPKGSFSTLEIQRTEQGDSAMYLCASTPRGSGHEQYFGPGTRLTVT.

V and J are TRBV11-1 and TRBJ2-1; 8 bases are shared with TRBD2. CDR3 length: 17 residues. With V trimmed by 0 bases and J by 4 bases, 8 bases remained unmatched. Germline values: CDR1 SGHAT, CDR2 FQDESV (reference sequence). The CDR3 DNA sequence: TGTGCCAGCAGCTTAGCTCTTGCGGGAGGTCCTTACAATGAGCAGTTCTTC. It yields the protein CASSLALAGGPYNEQFF.

The rearrangement joins TRBV7-2 to TRBJ2-7; 11 bases are a match to TRBD2. Trimming took 1 base from V and 6 from J; bases not matched to a gene: 11. The germline CDR1 and CDR2 sequences are SGHTA and FQGNSA. The CDR3 is 17 amino acids. This CDR3 is CASSLDGLAGLLAEQYF. The DNA for the CDR3 is TGTGCCAGCAGCTTAGACGGACTAGCGGGCCTCCTTGCCGAGCAGTACTTC. Supplemented by reference TRBV7-2 and TRBJ2-7, the full variable domain reads GAGVSQSPSNKVTEKGKDVELRCDPISGHTALYWYRQSLGQGLEFLIYFQGNSAPDKSGLPSDRFSAERTGGSVSTLTIQRTQQEDSAVYLCASSLDGLAGLLAEQYFGPGTRLTVT.

The rearrangement uses TRBV13 and TRBJ1-2, with 10 bases that match TRBD1. After removal of 5 bases from V and 4 bases from J, the junction contained 7 bases not matched to a gene. The CDR3 is 15 amino acids. Germline V CDR1 and CDR2: PRHDT, FYEKMQ (reference sequence). The CDR3 nucleotides read TGTGCCAGCAGCACCGTGACAGGGGGCACCTATGGCTACACCTTC. Translated, it gives CASSTVTGGTYGYTF.

The J gene is TRBJ1-3, the V gene TRBV5-1, with D possibly being TRBD1 (5 bases). The V end was cut by 7 bases, the J end by 11 bases, with 19 bases between. Germline loops: CDR1 SGHRS, CDR2 YFSETQ. The CDR3 sequence is 13 residues long. The chain's CDR3 is CASGTAGDGAIYF. CDR3 DNA sequence: TGCGCCAGCGGTACAGCGGGGGACGGAGCCATATATTTT.

V gene TRBV27 combines with J gene TRBJ2-7, with no clear D. The CDR3 totals 16 residues. Germline-derived CDR1 and CDR2 are MNHEY and SMNVEV (reference sequence). Trimming cost V 4 bases and J 0 bases, with 16 bases left between them. The CDR3, as DNA: TGTGCCAGCAGTTACAAACATCTTTCAAGCTCCTACGAGCAGTACTTC. It specifies CASSYKHLSSSYEQYF.

This chain connects TRBV7-8 to TRBJ2-4; no reliable D call. The CDR3 is made up of 16 amino acids. The germline CDR1 and CDR2 sequences are SGHVS and FQNEAQ. Between the trimmed V and J ends, which lost 1 base and 7 bases, there was a span of 17 bases. This CDR3 is CASSLERFPTGNIQYF. DNA for the CDR3: TGTGCCAGCAGCTTAGAACGATTTCCGACGGGTAACATTCAGTACTTC.

CDR3 nucleotide sequence: TGCGCCAGCAGCCAAGGGGGACTAGCGGGCCCTGGGGCCAACGTCCTGACTTTC. Its translation: CASSQGGLAGPGANVLTF. The rearrangement uses TRBV4-1 and TRBJ2-6; 12 positions agree with TRBD2. V was clipped by 1 base and J by 2 bases; unmatched bases: 3. Germline assignment: CDR1 MGHRA and CDR2 YSYEKL. This CDR3 has 18 amino acids.

This chain connects TRBV29-1 to TRBJ1-2; 10 nucleotides align to TRBD1. The CDR3 is made up of 13 amino acids. CDR1 and CDR2 (germline): SQVTM, ANQGSEA. V shed 7 bases and J 3 bases; nucleotides not matched to a gene: 5. CDR3 nucleotides: TGCAGCGCCCGACAGGGGGCATACTATGGCTACACCTTC. This translates into CSARQGAYYGYTF.

The J gene is TRBJ2-3, the V gene TRBV5-4, with TRBD2 matching 8 bases. Germline V CDR1 and CDR2: SGHNT, YYREEE (reference sequence). The CDR3 has 17 residues. V lost 4 bases, J lost 0 bases, and 10 bases stayed unmatched. The CDR3 loop reads CASSVGLALASTDTQYF. The CDR3, as DNA: TGTGCCAGCAGCGTCGGACTAGCCTTAGCTAGCACAGATACGCAGTATTTT.

The V gene is TRBV4-3, the J gene TRBJ2-1; 8 bases fit TRBD2. This CDR3 is built from 15 residues. Looked up from germline, CDR1 is LGHNA and CDR2 is YSLEER. The V and J ends lost 0 bases and 6 bases, in that order; junction bases with no gene match: 4. The CDR3 DNA reads TGCGCCAGCAGCCAAGATCGTAGCGGGATCAATGAGCAGTTCTTC. It translates to CASSQDRSGINEQFF.

This chain links TRBV6-5 with TRBJ1-1; 10 bases agree with TRBD1. V shed 7 bases and J 5 bases; nucleotides not matched to a gene: 7. Germline assignment: CDR1 MNHEY and CDR2 SVGAGI. This CDR3 spans 14 amino acids. CDR3 residues: CASTTTGGGTEAFF. Here the CDR3 DNA reads TGTGCCAGCACCACGACAGGGGGCGGAACTGAAGCTTTCTTT.

CDR3 in DNA: TGTGCCAGCAGTTTAGGGCAGGACATTTACGAGCAGTACTTC. It specifies CASSLGQDIYEQYF. The chain links TRBV27 to TRBJ2-7, with a tentative D call TRBD1 (5 bases). V was pared by 2 bases and J by 4 bases, with 12 bases between. This CDR3 region has 14 residues. The V gene's germline CDR1 is MNHEY and CDR2 SMNVEV (reference sequence).

This chain connects TRBV6-5 to TRBJ1-5; D may be TRBD1 (6 bases). Looked up from germline, CDR1 is MNHEY and CDR2 is SVGAGI. Trimming took 5 bases from V and 6 from J, leaving 17 bases between them. CDR3 length: 15 residues. CDR3 region: CASSIQGHSGQPQHF. CDR3 DNA: TGTGCCAGCAGTATACAGGGACATAGTGGTCAGCCCCAGCATTTT.

The chain couples TRBV15 to TRBJ1-4; 7 nucleotides agree with TRBD1. With 3 bases clipped from V and 5 bases from J, the junction kept 6 bases outside the gene matches. CDR3 length: 15 amino acids. Germline CDR1 LNHNV, CDR2 YYDKDF (reference sequence). CDR3 DNA sequence: TGTGCCACCAGCAGGGAGACAGGGAACAATGAAAAACTGTTTTTT. It yields the protein CATSRETGNNEKLFF.

This chain uses TRBV11-2 with TRBJ2-5, with TRBD1 matching 7 bases. Germline-derived CDR1 and CDR2 are SGHAT and FQNNGV. J gave up 0 bases and V 3 bases, and 4 bases lay outside the gene matches. The CDR3 is made up of 15 amino acids. CDR3 amino acids: CASSFTGAYQETQYF. The CDR3 DNA sequence: TGTGCCAGCAGCTTCACAGGGGCCTACCAAGAGACCCAGTACTTC.

The V gene is TRBV7-8, the J gene TRBJ2-7; the match to TRBD2 covers 11 bases. The V gene's germline CDR1 is SGHVS and CDR2 FQNEAQ. The V and J ends lost 3 bases and 9 bases, in that order; junction bases with no gene match: 7. The CDR3 contains 14 residues. CDR3 in DNA: TGTGCCAGCAGCTTCGGGACTAGCGGTGAGGGGCAGTACTTC. This translates into CASSFGTSGEGQYF. The full variable domain, in which reference TRBV7-8 and TRBJ2-7 provide the parts outside the CDR3, is GAGVSQSPRYKVAKRGQDVALRCDPISGHVSLFWYQQALGQGPEFLTYFQNEAQLDKSGLPSDRFFAERPEGSVSTLKIQRTQQEDSAVYLCASSFGTSGEGQYFGPGTRLTVT.

CDR3: CASSPTDQGSMTEAFF. The CDR3, as DNA: TGCGCCAGCAGCCCAACAGACCAGGGTTCGATGACTGAAGCTTTCTTT. V is TRBV4-1 and J is TRBJ1-1, with D perhaps matching TRBD1 (5 bases). The germline V gene has CDR1 MGHRA and CDR2 YSYEKL. V shed 4 bases and J shed 5 bases, with 20 bases lying between them. The CDR3 has 16 amino acids.

J is TRBJ2-7 and V is TRBV27, with TRBD1 as a possible D gene (5 bases). CDR1 MNHEY and CDR2 SMNVEV come from the germline V gene (reference sequence). The V end lost 8 bases, the J end lost 6 bases, and 11 bases lay between the germline ends. The length of the CDR3 is 11 residues. CDR3 sequence reads: CASGQWAEQYF. The DNA for the CDR3 is TGTGCCAGCGGACAATGGGCCGAGCAGTACTTC.

This sequence joins TRBV29-1 and TRBJ1-3; possibly TRBD1 for D (6 bases). Germline V gene sequence: CDR1 SQVTM, CDR2 ANQGSEA. Trimming stripped 7 bases from V and 0 bases from J, with 13 bases between. CDR3 length: 14 residues. In DNA, the CDR3 is TGCAGCGCAGTCAGGGGAGTCTCTGGAAACACCATATATTTT. Its translation is CSAVRGVSGNTIYF.

This chain connects TRBV7-9 to TRBJ2-1, with TRBD1 matching over 11 bases. CDR1 and CDR2 (germline): SEHNR, FQNEAQ (reference sequence). Trimming removed 0 bases from V and 7 bases from J; junction bases left unmatched: 2. The CDR3 spans 15 residues. The CDR3 loop is CASSLAGTGGNEQFF. DNA for the CDR3: TGTGCCAGCAGCTTAGCAGGGACAGGGGGGAATGAGCAGTTCTTC.

The chain is built from TRBV7-9 and TRBJ2-1; D uncertain. The ends were cut back, 1 base at V and 5 bases at J, with 6 bases in the middle. CDR1 and CDR2 (germline): SEHNR, FQNEAQ (reference sequence). The CDR3 spans 13 residues. The CDR3 loop reads CASSLVPNNEQFF. CDR3 in DNA: TGTGCCAGCAGCTTAGTCCCAAACAATGAGCAGTTCTTC.

The chain uses TRBV19 and TRBJ2-2; D uncertain. The CDR3 totals 14 residues. V lost 9 bases, J lost 6 bases, and 17 bases lay in between. Germline V gene lookup returns CDR1 LNHDA and CDR2 SQIVND (reference sequence). The CDR3 nucleotides read TGTGCCAGCGAGAAGCCGGTAGCTCCCGGGGAGCTGTTTTTT. This sequence encodes CASEKPVAPGELFF.